This TCR beta chain was captured by sequencing in a study of immune evolution from preneoplasia to lung adenocarcinoma (dated by TCRdb to the early 2020s). Notes on the research overall: HLA loss of heterozygosity was seen in roughly 7%, 15% and 33% of AIS, MIA and ADC lesions, and in no AAH lesions. The sample size depended on which specimens were available, not on a prior power calculation. Resected precursor lesions (AAH, AIS, MIA) and invasive adenocarcinomas were compared against paired morphologically normal lung tissue. It was reported in the study that 90 to 120 samples were used for TCR sequencing. Whole exome sequencing and methylation data from the same cohort of nodules were integrated with the immune data. The study profiled immune contexture across lung adenocarcinoma precursors and invasive adenocarcinoma using immune gene expression, TCR sequencing and multiplex immunofluorescence. POLYSOLVER was used to infer Class I HLA alleles from exome data, while LOHHLA was used to detect allele-specific HLA loss. The overall cohort comprised 40 to 60 patients with pulmonary nodules who underwent surgical resection. TCR sequencing data were obtained from more than 45 patients.

Here is what the overall study found, with its caveats: Because every patient came from Japan and China, how well the results apply to Western populations was uncertain. Normal lung had the highest top T cell clone frequencies, which appeared to decline progressively from AAH through AIS, MIA and invasive adenocarcinoma. Clonality was highest in normal lung, while later-stage lesions appeared to show lower clonality but higher T cell density and diversity. The findings reflected association rather than direct causation, and larger cohorts with long-term follow-up and longitudinal biopsies were considered necessary. T cell clonality was highest in KRAS-mutant nodules compared with EGFR-mutant or double wild-type lesions.

This clone has only one observation. Its antigen is not yet known. Nothing much larger sits one base from this clone, and base qualities are not available. The patients had resection in Japan or China between the mid-2010s and the late 2010s. Two lung cancer pathologists independently reviewed H&E slides to confirm the histologic diagnosis of every case. To enrich premalignant or tumor cells for nucleic acid extraction, macro-dissection was performed after pathologic assessment. FFPE tissue was used for DNA isolation with the AllPrep DNA/RNA FFPE Kit. TCR beta CDR3 regions were sequenced from DNA using the immunoSEQ hsTCRbeta Kit. The paper's data handling went like this. The ImmunoSEQ Analyzer was used to analyse the TCR sequencing data. T cell clonality was defined as 1 minus Pielou's evenness, as computed on productive rearrangements. To measure T cell diversity, the inverse Simpson index was applied to productive templates. T cell density was defined as TCR beta template counts normalized to usable DNA, with usable DNA estimated by amplifying and sequencing housekeeping genes. Two-sided Kruskal-Wallis tests were used to compare TCR metrics between histologic stages. In TCRdb, the immuneACCESS table is reduced to in-frame sequences with V and J assigned. These tables do not hold every clone; where another copy was compared, an unresolved V gene accounts for under half, and the others remain unexplained. The DNA gave D and trimming, while V, J and clone size come from that table. The sample yields more than 7,500 clones; 70% to 90% were counted once. The biggest ten clones account for under 3.5% of the sample.

Material: FFPE lung adenocarcinoma in situ tissue. Sample cell subset or site, as interpreted from the label and publication: preinvasive adenocarcinoma in situ (AIS). The sequence was collected from a person aged 65-85 years with lung adenocarcinoma.

The nucleotide sequence is given as TGTGCCAGCAAAGCGGGGTTCACTGAAGCTTTCTTT. Its protein reads: CASKAGFTEAFF. This chain joins TRBV6-4 to TRBJ1-1; the D gene cannot be named for sure. CDR1 MRHNA and CDR2 SNTAGT are derived from the germline V gene. A distance of 10 bases separates the germline ends of V and J, which lose 7 bases and 4 bases respectively. Taken from cysteine to phenylalanine, the CDR3 has 12 residues. Just CDR3 DNA is preserved here, 36 bases in frame from base 1.